This TCR beta chain is drawn from a study of blood T cell repertoires in COVID-19 (TCRdb year 2020). A note on the overall study: Samples covering the acute and convalescent phases of COVID-19 were provided by collaborators in the United States, Italy and Spain. The material from the prospective study consisted of cDNA or gDNA derived from T cells, B-cell-depleted T cells, or PBMCs. Subjects who had been exposed to COVID-19, were actively infected with it, or had recovered from it provided the deeply sampled blood TCRbeta repertoires that made up the dataset. A freely available public database, intended as a resource for researchers studying the immune response to SARS-CoV-2, is where the repertoires were released. The samples were drawn from the first 160 participants of the ongoing ImmuneRACE study and from some 1,300 subjects provided by 6 global collaborators. Nearly every sample came with metadata listing a de-identified subject ID, COVID-19 status, age in years and sex. Where HLA class I and class II types were available, the types were taken from metadata supplied by the sample provider, not from assay-based typing.

As encoded in the germline V gene, CDR1 is MNHEY while CDR2 is SVGAGI. The CDR3 holds 14 amino acids from the cysteine to the phenylalanine. The entry retains the CDR3 DNA only, 42 bases that are in frame from base 1. Trimming takes 6 bases off V and 4 bases off J; junction bases not matched to a gene: 4. To note about this clone: It lacks a known antigen. Per-base quality was not reported, and no clone a single base away is much larger than it.

Findings and caveats that apply to the study as a whole: How much clinical and demographic metadata was included differed by source and by participant, and the metadata was provided uncurated.

Collaborating institutions collected whole blood in K2EDTA tubes following their own protocols. For TCRbeta analysis, collaborators shipped samples in one of three forms: frozen whole blood, isolated PBMCs, or DNA extracted from either of those sample types. The immunoSEQ Assay, a bias-controlled multiplex PCR, was used to amplify TCRbeta CDR3 regions from genomic DNA. For the original study's pipeline: Within the assay, amplification of reference gene primers was used to estimate how many nucleated cells each sample contained. To quantify the absolute abundance of each unique TCRbeta CDR3 rearrangement, sequence reads were collapsed and filtered. For each sample, productive Simpson clonality was calculated as the square root of Simpson's diversity index across productive rearrangements. Imported from immuneACCESS, the table was reduced by TCRdb to in-frame sequences with V and J called. These copies leave out some clones; in studies compared against another copy, an unresolved V gene accounts for under half, and the cause of the remainder is not known. From that table come the V and J calls and clone size; the DNA was used to work out D and trimming. The sample table holds about 290,000 clones, of which around 81% were seen once. The ten largest clones take up around 4.2% of the sample.

This TCR was recovered from a woman in her forties or fifties with active or convalescent COVID-19. Material for sequencing was peripheral blood. The chain employs TRBV6-5 and TRBJ1-3; 9 nucleotides in the junction match TRBD1. The nucleotides are TGTGCCAGCAGCGTTGGGACAGGGGGAAACACCATATATTTT. It codes for CASSVGTGGNTIYF.